Listed here are 25 T cell receptor beta chains from one sample, sequenced in a study of shared T cell receptors in the human thymus. Sequencing was performed with immunoSEQ multiplex PCR; in TCRdb, only in-frame clones are kept and a portion is missing. The data hold some 700,000 clones, with approximately 83% observed a single time. The data were also submitted as part of a second study, on human thymus T cells.

Sequenced sample: thymocytes. These receptors all stem from a girl under two years old with a congenital heart defect.

This chain links TRBV11-2 with TRBJ1-4; unclear D gene. Germline lookup yields CDR1 SGHAT and CDR2 FQNNGV. V was clipped by 5 bases and J by 5 bases, with 12 bases between them. The CDR3 extends over 14 amino acids. CDR3 loop: CASSPGRRNEKLFF. DNA for the CDR3: TGTGCCAGCAGCCCAGGAAGACGGAATGAAAAACTGTTTTTT.

V gene TRBV16 combines with J gene TRBJ1-5; a possible D gene is TRBD1 (6 bases). The CDR3 is 14 residues long. The germline V gene has CDR1 KGHSY and CDR2 FQNENV. Trimming pared 7 bases from V and 6 bases from J, leaving 16 bases between. CDR3 sequence reads: CASTSGGGIQPQHF. For the CDR3, the DNA is TGTGCCAGCACCTCGGGTGGGGGCATTCAGCCCCAGCATTTT.

The chain has TRBV28 and TRBJ1-2; the match to TRBD1 covers 7 bases. J lost 6 bases, V lost 4 bases, and 8 bases had no gene match. Germline CDR1 reads MDHEN; CDR2 reads SYDVKM. The CDR3 contains 14 residues. CDR3: CASSYDRVANGYTF. Here the CDR3 DNA reads TGTGCCAGCAGTTACGACAGGGTGGCAAATGGCTACACCTTC.

The genes are TRBV28 and TRBJ2-3; maybe TRBD1 (6 bases). Germline values: CDR1 MDHEN, CDR2 SYDVKM. Deletions cut 2 bases from V and 4 bases from J, with 10 bases between. This CDR3 contains 14 residues. In DNA form, the CDR3 reads TGTGCCAGCAGTTTAGAAGGGACACCAGATACGCAGTATTTT. This gives the protein CASSLEGTPDTQYF. Variable domain in full (rest from reference TRBV28 and TRBJ2-3): DVKVTQSSRYLVKRTGEKVFLECVQDMDHENMFWYRQDPGLGLRLIYFSYDVKMKEKGDIPEGYSVSREKKERFSLILESASTNQTSMYLCASSLEGTPDTQYFGPGTRLTVL.

This chain links TRBV19 with TRBJ2-4, with 10 bases matching TRBD2. The CDR3 runs to 14 residues. Germline CDR1 is LNHDA and CDR2 is SQIVND (reference sequence). J lost 6 bases, V lost 6 bases, and 5 bases had no gene match. DNA of the CDR3: TGTGCCAGTAGCCCAGTAGCGGGGGGAAACATTCAGTACTTC. Its translation is CASSPVAGGNIQYF. Combining the CDR3 with reference TRBV19 and TRBJ2-4 gives the whole variable domain DGGITQSPKYLFRKEGQNVTLSCEQNLNHDAMYWYRQDPGQGLRLIYYSQIVNDFQKGDIAEGYSVSREKKESFPLTVTSAQKNPTAFYLCASSPVAGGNIQYFGAGTRLSVL.

This clone has a single count. The chain links TRBV28 to TRBJ2-1, with TRBD2 identical over 12 bases. Per germline, CDR1 MDHEN and CDR2 SYDVKM. The V gene end was trimmed by 5 bases and the J gene end by 8 bases; junction bases not matched to a gene: 13. The CDR3 totals 17 residues. The CDR3 region is CASSHLLLAGGFDEQFF. The CDR3 bases are TGTGCCAGCAGTCATCTATTACTAGCGGGGGGCTTCGATGAGCAGTTCTTC.

The genes are TRBV14 and TRBJ1-2; a weak D match, TRBD1 (6 bases). The ends were cut back, 6 bases at V and 4 bases at J, with 9 bases in the middle. This CDR3 has 12 residues. CDR1 and CDR2 (germline): SGHDN, FVKESK. This chain's CDR3 is CASRSRGYGYTF. The CDR3 nucleotides are TGTGCCAGCAGAAGCAGGGGCTATGGCTACACCTTC.

This chain connects TRBV18 to TRBJ2-3; D may be TRBD1 (6 bases). V was cut by 3 bases and J by 4 bases, with 11 bases left in between. CDR1 is KGHSH, CDR2 LQKENI, per germline. The CDR3 loop spans 14 amino acids. In nucleotides, the CDR3 is TGTGCCAGCTCACCGGACAGCTTCCCAGATACGCAGTATTTT. Protein product: CASSPDSFPDTQYF. Complete variable domain (other parts from reference TRBV18 and TRBJ2-3): NAGVMQNPRHLVRRRGQEARLRCSPMKGHSHVYWYRQLPEEGLKFMVYLQKENIIDESGMPKERFSAEFPKEGPSILRIQQVVRGDSAAYFCASSPDSFPDTQYFGPGTRLTVL.

This clone was recorded once. This chain connects TRBV27 to TRBJ2-3, with TRBD2 matching 10 bases. This CDR3 comprises 17 residues. V lost 0 bases, J lost 6 bases, and 9 bases stayed unmatched. The germline CDR1 and CDR2 sequences are MNHEY and SMNVEV (reference sequence). Here the CDR3 reads CASSLSILAGVSDTQYF. CDR3 bases: TGTGCCAGCAGTTTATCGATCCTAGCGGGGGTTTCTGATACGCAGTATTTT.

The rearrangement joins TRBV6-5 to TRBJ1-2; no definite D call. Trimming shortened V by 5 bases and J by 6 bases, and 13 bases separated the two germline ends. The CDR3 runs to 13 residues. Germline V CDR1 and CDR2: MNHEY, SVGAGI. Written as DNA, the CDR3 is TGTGCCAGCAGTCAACTCACCCGGGATGGCTACACCTTC. This gives the protein CASSQLTRDGYTF.

For this clone: The sample has other DNA sequences that encode this CDR3 too. The chain employs TRBV5-1 and TRBJ1-6, with D unclear. Germline loops: CDR1 SGHRS, CDR2 YFSETQ. Trimming took 1 base from V and 10 from J, leaving 12 bases between them. CDR3 size: 14 residues. This CDR3 is CASSLFTLASPLHF. For the CDR3, the DNA is TGCGCCAGCAGCTTGTTCACCCTGGCCTCACCCCTCCACTTT.

This clone has just a few counts. The chain combines TRBV6-1 with TRBJ1-5; TRBD1 might be the D (6 bases). Germline-derived CDR1 and CDR2 are MNHNS and SASEGT. CDR3 length: 17 residues. The V gene lost 0 bases and the J gene lost 9 bases, with 21 bases spanning the gap. The CDR3, as DNA: TGTGCCAGCAGTGAAGCGCGGGGGGGGACAAGCGTAACGCCCCAGCATTTT. This sequence encodes CASSEARGGTSVTPQHF.

This chain connects TRBV19 to TRBJ2-5, with TRBD2 matching 8 bases. The CDR3 has 17 amino acids. The trim removed 4 bases at V and 4 bases at J, leaving 14 bases unmatched. Germline V gives CDR1 LNHDA, CDR2 SQIVND (reference sequence). CDR3 DNA: TGTGCCAGTAGTAAACAACCAGTCGGGGGGGCGGGAGAGACCCAGTACTTC. It is translated as CASSKQPVGGAGETQYF. The entire variable domain, with the rest obtained from reference TRBV19 and TRBJ2-5, is as follows: DGGITQSPKYLFRKEGQNVTLSCEQNLNHDAMYWYRQDPGQGLRLIYYSQIVNDFQKGDIAEGYSVSREKKESFPLTVTSAQKNPTAFYLCASSKQPVGGAGETQYFGPGTRLLVL.

This clone was detected only a few times. V usage is TRBV7-8 and J usage is TRBJ2-3; maybe TRBD1 (6 bases). V was trimmed by 0 bases and J by 4 bases, leaving 11 bases between them. This CDR3 has 15 amino acids. Germline CDR1 reads SGHVS; CDR2 reads FQNEAQ. CDR3 protein: CASSLAGGEADTQYF. The CDR3 DNA reads as TGTGCCAGCAGCTTAGCAGGGGGAGAGGCAGATACGCAGTATTTT. The whole variable domain, filled in from reference TRBV7-8 and TRBJ2-3, reads GAGVSQSPRYKVAKRGQDVALRCDPISGHVSLFWYQQALGQGPEFLTYFQNEAQLDKSGLPSDRFFAERPEGSVSTLKIQRTQQEDSAVYLCASSLAGGEADTQYFGPGTRLTVL.

CDR3 DNA: TGTGCCAGTAGGGGCGATGATTGTAGGGAAGCTTTCTTT. Encoded protein: CASRGDDCREAFF. The chain links TRBV19 to TRBJ1-1; D is uncertain. There are 13 residues in the CDR3. The germline CDR1 and CDR2 sequences are LNHDA and SQIVND (reference sequence). V was trimmed by 6 bases and J by 8 bases, leaving 16 bases between them.

The V gene is TRBV18, the J gene TRBJ1-5; TRBD1 aligns across 8 bases. Unmatched junction bases numbered 4, after V lost 5 bases and J lost 1 base. Germline V gene sequence: CDR1 KGHSH, CDR2 LQKENI. The CDR3 runs to 15 residues. The CDR3 region has the DNA TGTGCCAGCTCAACGGACAGGGCCAGCAATCAGCCCCAGCATTTT. This sequence encodes CASSTDRASNQPQHF.

The chain combines TRBV4-1 with TRBJ2-4; TRBD2 matches at 11 bases. After removal of 0 bases from V and 10 bases from J, the junction contained 14 bases not matched to a gene. This CDR3 has 18 residues. CDR1 and CDR2 from the germline V gene are MGHRA and YSYEKL. Here the CDR3 reads CASSQEWPSGGPNSIQYF. The CDR3 DNA reads as TGCGCCAGCAGCCAAGAATGGCCTAGCGGGGGGCCTAATTCTATTCAGTACTTC.

V is TRBV5-1 and J is TRBJ1-2, with D maybe TRBD1 (5 bases). Germline lookup yields CDR1 SGHRS and CDR2 YFSETQ. V was shortened by 0 bases and J by 8 bases, with 17 bases between the two germline ends. CDR3 size: 15 residues. This CDR3 reads CASSLAGTRDRGYTF. CDR3 DNA: TGCGCCAGCAGCTTGGCCGGGACTAGGGATAGGGGCTACACCTTC.

This sequence joins TRBV28 and TRBJ1-5; the D is unclear. The CDR3 covers 12 residues. V was shortened by 5 bases and J by 5 bases, with 7 bases between the two germline ends. The germline CDR1 and CDR2 sequences are MDHEN and SYDVKM. The CDR3 coding sequence is TGTGCCAGCAGTCACCGGGATCAGCCCCAGCATTTT. Translating it yields CASSHRDQPQHF.

The chain is built from TRBV25-1 and TRBJ1-2; the match to TRBD1 covers 7 bases. The V and J ends lost 6 bases and 1 base, in that order; junction bases with no gene match: 8. CDR1 and CDR2 from the germline V gene are MGHDK and SYGVNS. The CDR3 length is 15 residues. The CDR3 protein is CASSAGTAINYGYTF. DNA of the CDR3: TGTGCCAGCAGCGCCGGGACAGCGATTAACTATGGCTACACCTTC.

This chain uses TRBV30 with TRBJ1-1, with D tentatively TRBD1 (6 bases). CDR1 is GTSNPN, CDR2 SVGIG, per germline (reference sequence). Trimming stripped 2 bases from V and 1 base from J, with 20 bases between. The CDR3 has 17 residues. The CDR3 spells CAWSPRFGGHWNTEAFF. The CDR3 nucleotides read TGTGCCTGGAGTCCCCGTTTCGGGGGGCATTGGAACACTGAAGCTTTCTTT. Drawing the rest from reference TRBV30 and TRBJ1-1, the complete variable domain is SQTIHQWPATLVQPVGSPLSLECTVEGTSNPNLYWYRQAAGRGLQLLFYSVGIGQISSEVPQNLSASRPQDRQFILSSKKLLLSDSGFYLCAWSPRFGGHWNTEAFFGQGTRLTVV.

V and J are TRBV7-2 and TRBJ2-7; 9 nucleotides match TRBD1. The J segment lost 3 bases and the V segment lost 5 bases, leaving 17 bases of the junction unmatched. This CDR3 spans 18 amino acids. Germline assignment: CDR1 SGHTA and CDR2 FQGNSA. CDR3: CASSRPRDRDRGNYEQYF. The CDR3 DNA follows: TGTGCCAGCAGCCGCCCCCGGGACAGGGATCGGGGAAACTACGAGCAGTACTTC. The full variable domain, completed using reference TRBV7-2 and TRBJ2-7, is GAGVSQSPSNKVTEKGKDVELRCDPISGHTALYWYRQSLGQGLEFLIYFQGNSAPDKSGLPSDRFSAERTGGSVSTLTIQRTQQEDSAVYLCASSRPRDRDRGNYEQYFGPGTRLTVT.

V is TRBV5-5 and J is TRBJ1-1, with TRBD1 matching 7 bases. The CDR3 is made up of 14 amino acids. Germline-derived CDR1 and CDR2 are SGHKS and YYEKEE (reference sequence). Germline trimming cut 5 bases from V and 7 bases from J; bases unmatched to any gene: 11. CDR3 amino acids: CASRTTGLINEAFF. The DNA for the CDR3 is TGTGCCAGCAGGACGACAGGGCTCATCAATGAAGCTTTCTTT.

Written as DNA, the CDR3 is TGTGCCATCAGTCCACTAACGACTAGCGGGGATACGCAGTATTTT. Protein sequence: CAISPLTTSGDTQYF. The chain employs TRBV10-3 and TRBJ2-3; 10 nucleotides agree with TRBD2. With 5 bases clipped from V and 6 bases from J, the junction kept 8 bases outside the gene matches. This CDR3 is 15 amino acids long. The V gene's germline CDR1 is ENHRY and CDR2 SYGVKD.

This rearrangement joins TRBV18 to TRBJ2-7, with TRBD1 matching over 9 bases. The CDR3 covers 15 residues. V gave up 4 bases and J gave up 2 bases; unmatched junction bases: 6. Germline loops: CDR1 KGHSH, CDR2 LQKENI. The CDR3 protein is CASSLRDRVPYEQYF. Here the CDR3 DNA reads TGTGCCAGCTCACTCCGGGACAGGGTCCCCTACGAGCAGTACTTC.